The 23 T cell receptor beta chains listed next were all sequenced from one sample in a study of monozygotic twins with inflammatory bowel disease. Using the 5' RACE reads, TCRdb records one entry per CDR3 protein without DNA. The listing records about 440,000 distinct CDR3 sequences. Material: blood. These receptors originate from a human donor with ulcerative colitis or Crohn's disease, or a healthy co-twin of an affected twin (not recorded which).

The chain is built from TRBV5-1 and TRBJ2-4; the TCRdb D gene call, TRBD2, has no DNA to confirm it. The CDR3 runs 18 residues. CDR1 SGHRS and CDR2 YFSETQ come from the germline V gene. The CDR3 here is CASSLISGSGTAKNIQYF.

The CDR3 region is CASSEGRGYGYTF. The rearrangement uses TRBV6-1 and TRBJ1-2; TCRdb gives TRBD1 as the D gene, but with no DNA this cannot be confirmed. Germline V CDR1 and CDR2: MNHNS, SASEGT. The CDR3 has 13 amino acids.

V is TRBV20-1 and J is TRBJ2-1; without DNA, the TCRdb call of TRBD1 cannot be checked. This CDR3 has 17 amino acids. The germline CDR1 and CDR2 sequences are DFQATT and SNEGSKA (reference sequence). The CDR3 loop is CSARDASGRGSYNEQFF.

This rearrangement joins TRBV7-2 to TRBJ1-2; TCRdb lists TRBD1, though no DNA is available to test this call. There are 14 residues in the CDR3. Germline CDR1 reads SGHTA; CDR2 reads FQGNSA. CDR3 sequence reads: CASSPWDGNYGYTF.

The rearrangement uses TRBV20-1 and TRBJ2-7; TCRdb gives TRBD2 as the D gene, but with no DNA this cannot be confirmed. The CDR3 covers 13 residues. CDR1 DFQATT and CDR2 SNEGSKA come from the germline V gene (reference sequence). The CDR3 region is CSTWTSGSSGQDF.

The J gene is TRBJ2-6, the V gene TRBV20-1; TCRdb returns TRBD2, unconfirmable since there is no DNA. CDR1 is DFQATT and CDR2 is SNEGSKA in the germline V gene (reference sequence). This CDR3 has 14 residues. CDR3 amino acids: CSAQDSSGANVLTF.

The CDR3 loop reads CASSYGTRGYEQYF. The V and J genes are TRBV12-3 or TRBV12-4 and TRBJ2-7; TCRdb names TRBD2, which stays unverified in the absence of DNA. This CDR3 comprises 14 residues.

The chain uses TRBV15 and TRBJ1-5; TCRdb's D call of TRBD1 is untestable without DNA. Germline assignment: CDR1 LNHNV and CDR2 YYDKDF (reference sequence). The CDR3 runs to 15 residues. CDR3 region: CATSSPGQGSSSQHF.

The chain recombines TRBV5-1 with TRBJ2-3; the D call from TCRdb, TRBD1, cannot be confirmed without DNA. Germline V gene sequence: CDR1 SGHRS, CDR2 YFSETQ. CDR3 length: 14 amino acids. This CDR3 reads CASRQTGFTDTQYF.

The CDR3 is CASSQLGGLYNEQFF. The rearrangement uses TRBV7-2 and TRBJ2-1; the D call from TCRdb, TRBD1, cannot be confirmed without DNA. The CDR3 has 15 residues. Germline V gene data show CDR1 as SGHTA and CDR2 as FQGNSA.

The CDR3 here is CASRTGTEGYEQYF. The gene calls are TRBV27 and TRBJ2-7; TCRdb reports TRBD1, a call that lacks DNA to check it against. The CDR3 covers 14 residues. CDR1 and CDR2 from the germline V gene are MNHEY and SMNVEV (reference sequence).

The V and J genes are TRBV10-3 and TRBJ2-1; checking the TCRdb D call of TRBD2 is not possible without DNA. This CDR3 region has 15 residues. The germline V gene encodes CDR1 ENHRY and CDR2 SYGVKD. The CDR3 loop is CAISESGGGPGKQFF.

The chain uses TRBV5-1 and TRBJ2-1; TCRdb's D call of TRBD2 is untestable without DNA. CDR1 is SGHRS, CDR2 YFSETQ, per germline. The CDR3 extends over 13 amino acids. The CDR3 sequence is CASSFGSGNEQFF. The variable domain in full, completed from reference TRBV5-1 and TRBJ2-1, reads KAGVTQTPRYLIKTRGQQVTLSCSPISGHRSVSWYQQTPGQGLQFLFEYFSETQRNKGNFPGRFSGRQFSNSRSEMNVSTLELGDSALYLCASSFGSGNEQFFGPGTRLTVL.

The chain carries TRBV27 and TRBJ1-1; TCRdb picks TRBD1, but there is no DNA to check that call. Germline CDR1 and CDR2: MNHEY and SMNVEV (reference sequence). The CDR3 spans 14 residues. The CDR3 here is CASSTGQRFTEAFF.

The gene calls are TRBV29-1 and TRBJ2-1; the D gene TCRdb calls, TRBD2, cannot be checked with no DNA. In germline, CDR1 is SQVTM, CDR2 ANQGSEA. The CDR3 sequence is 14 residues long. The CDR3 reads CSAVRGLPYNEQFF.

This sequence joins TRBV6-2 or TRBV6-3 and TRBJ2-3; TCRdb's D call, TRBD2, is unchecked because there is no DNA. CDR3 length: 16 amino acids. Germline CDR1 is MNHEY and CDR2 is SVGEGT. This CDR3 reads CASTAAVAGFTDTQYF.

This rearrangement joins TRBV4-1 to TRBJ2-3; absent DNA, TCRdb's TRBD1 call cannot be checked. Germline CDR1 reads MGHRA; CDR2 reads YSYEKL. This CDR3 region has 15 residues. Here the CDR3 reads CASSQDWDITDTQYF.

This sequence joins TRBV5-1 and TRBJ2-3. This CDR3 has 15 amino acids. CDR1 is SGHRS, CDR2 YFSETQ, per germline. The CDR3: CASKSLLISTDTQYF.

The rearrangement joins TRBV27 to TRBJ1-1; the D call of TRBD1 rests on TCRdb alone, since no DNA is present to check it. The CDR3 is made up of 12 amino acids. CDR1 is MNHEY and CDR2 is SMNVEV in the germline V gene (reference sequence). The CDR3 protein is CASSRQGLQAFF.

J is TRBJ1-5 and V is TRBV12-3 or TRBV12-4. This CDR3 region has 14 residues. CDR3 protein: CASSLADSNQLQHF.

J is TRBJ2-2 and V is TRBV27. The CDR3 runs to 14 residues. CDR1 is MNHEY and CDR2 is SMNVEV in the germline V gene (reference sequence). CDR3 protein: CASRVGMGTGELFF.

The chain combines TRBV5-1 with TRBJ2-5; the D call from TCRdb, TRBD2, cannot be confirmed without DNA. This CDR3 spans 16 amino acids. Germline CDR1 is SGHRS and CDR2 is YFSETQ. This CDR3 is CASSGIAGPRAETQYF.

The rearrangement links TRBV30 to TRBJ2-5; TCRdb gives TRBD2 as the D gene, but with no DNA this cannot be confirmed. The CDR3 covers 18 residues. Per germline, CDR1 GTSNPN and CDR2 SVGIG (reference sequence). Here the CDR3 reads CAWSVRTLAGGFGETQYF.